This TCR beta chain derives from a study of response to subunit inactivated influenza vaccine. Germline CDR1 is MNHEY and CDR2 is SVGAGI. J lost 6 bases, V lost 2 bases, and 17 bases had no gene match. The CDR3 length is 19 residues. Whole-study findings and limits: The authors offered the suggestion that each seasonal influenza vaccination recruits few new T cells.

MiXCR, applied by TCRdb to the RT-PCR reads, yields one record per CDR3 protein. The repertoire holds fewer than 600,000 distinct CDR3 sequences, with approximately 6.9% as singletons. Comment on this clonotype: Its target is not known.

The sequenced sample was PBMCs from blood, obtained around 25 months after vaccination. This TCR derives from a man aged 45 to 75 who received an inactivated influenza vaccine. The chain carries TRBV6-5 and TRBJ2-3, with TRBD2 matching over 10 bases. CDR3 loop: CASSYVPPGLASARDTQYF. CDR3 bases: TGTGCCAGCAGTTACGTTCCACCGGGACTAGCGTCCGCTAGGGATACGCAGTATTTT.